This T cell receptor (beta chain) derives from a study of cytomegalovirus exposure and HLA in healthy donors. Study-level background: Researchers found that 81% of around 400 genotyped donors fell within the Caucasian-associated ancestry cluster.

Primers: 60 Vbeta forward and 13 Jbeta reverse. The protocol was immunoSEQ multiplex PCR, while the TCRdb copy is restricted to in-frame clones and leaves out a portion. The sample lists around 190,000 clones, roughly 85% seen once, with about 2.3% in the top ten. Germline V CDR1 and CDR2: SGHAT, FQNNGV. This CDR3 has 19 amino acids. The sample comprised PBMCs. This chain links TRBV11-2 with TRBJ2-5, with D perhaps matching TRBD2 (6 bases). The J call may be in error: the DNA end matches TRBJ2-7 better. The TCR originated in a woman aged 45-65 years in good health and CMV-seronegative. DNA for the CDR3: TGTGCCAGCAGCCCCATAGCGGATACAAATTCAAGGAGGGGCTACGAGCAGTACTTC. Its translation: CASSPIADTNSRRGYEQYF.